The 17 T cell receptor beta chains reported below all come from one sample, sequenced in a study of T cells in women clearing cervical HPV infection. The data were produced by immunoSEQ multiplex PCR, yet TCRdb's version contains in-frame clones alone and is incomplete. Its table records about 26,000 clones. The material sequenced was blood buffy coat. These receptor sequences come from a woman aged 18-70 years with a cervical HPV16 infection that either progressed to CIN3+ or cleared (not recorded which).

For this clone: The DNA ends 3 residues before the CDR3 does, and the rest of the CDR3 is filled in from the germline J gene. V is TRBV7-7 and J is TRBJ2-2, with D perhaps TRBD1 (5 bases). Germline assignment: CDR1 SSHAT and CDR2 FNYEAQ (reference sequence). The CDR3 has 17 amino acids. CDR3 in amino acids: CASSPTTVSSGANVLFF. The sequenced part of the CDR3 DNA is TGTGCCAGCAGTCCTACGACAGTCTCCTCTGGGGCCAACGTG. The entire variable domain, with the rest obtained from reference TRBV7-7 and TRBJ2-2, is as follows: GAGVSQSPRYKVTKRGQDVTLRCDPISSHATLYWYQQALGQGPEFLTYFNYEAQPDKSGLPSDRFSAERPEGSISTLTIQRTEQRDSAMYRCASSPTTVSSGANVLFFGEGSRLTVL.

As regards this clone: Coverage ceases 3 residues before the CDR3 finishes, and the germline J gene fills in the end. The chain combines TRBV29-1 with TRBJ1-4, with 8 bases matching TRBD1. V shed 7 bases and J 0 bases; nucleotides not matched to a gene: 7. This CDR3 spans 15 amino acids. Germline loops: CDR1 SQVTM, CDR2 ANQGSEA. The chain's CDR3 is CSAGQGRTTNEKLFF. Partial CDR3 DNA: TGCAGCGCCGGACAGGGTAGGACAACTAATGAAAAA.

In regard to this clone: The CDR3 end lies 3 residues beyond the end of the read and is filled in from the germline J gene. The chain couples TRBV30 to TRBJ2-7; 8 positions match TRBD1. V dropped 2 bases and J dropped 6; count of bases not matched to a gene: 9. This CDR3 comprises 14 residues. CDR1 and CDR2 from the germline V gene are GTSNPN and SVGIG (reference sequence). CDR3 amino acids: CAWSTLRGLGEQYF. CDR3 DNA, as far as it was read: TGTGCCTGGAGTACCCTCAGGGGGCTCGGCGAG.

Concerning this clone itself: The CDR3 extends 3 residues past the end of the read, so its final part is completed from the germline J gene. The genes are TRBV20-1 and TRBJ1-1, with 7 bases fitting TRBD1. The germline gives CDR1 DFQATT, CDR2 SNEGSKA (reference sequence). With 5 bases clipped from V and 1 base from J, the junction kept 7 bases outside the gene matches. The CDR3 is 14 amino acids. The CDR3 region is CSAWTGTGNTEAFF. The sequenced CDR3 bases are TGCAGTGCTTGGACAGGTACTGGGAACACTGAA.

A note on this clone: From the germline J gene comes the end of the CDR3, since the read stops 3 residues before it. The chain has TRBV20-1 and TRBJ2-5; a possible D gene is TRBD1 (5 bases). V lost 3 bases to trimming and J lost 1 base, with 12 bases between them. The CDR3 loop spans 14 amino acids. Germline values: CDR1 DFQATT, CDR2 SNEGSKA (reference sequence). The sequenced part of the CDR3 DNA is TGCAGTGCTAGTTGGGGCTGGGGCCAAGAGACC. This sequence encodes CSASWGWGQET. In full, the CDR3 reads CSASWGWGQETQYF.

For this clone: Read sequence stops 3 residues before the CDR3 end, and the germline J gene provides the missing end. This chain joins TRBV7-6 and TRBJ2-2; possible D gene TRBD1, 5 bases. The CDR3 is 15 residues long. Looked up from germline, CDR1 is SGHVS and CDR2 is FNYEAQ. The DNA read from the CDR3 is TGTGCCAGCAGCTTAGCCAGGGCCCAGGGTTCACCG. Encoded protein: CASSLARAQGSP. The whole CDR3 region reads CASSLARAQGSPLFF. The whole variable domain, remainder taken from reference TRBV7-6 and TRBJ2-2, is GAGVSQSPRYKVTKRGQDVALRCDPISGHVSLYWYRQALGQGPEFLTYFNYEAQQDKSGLPNDRFSAERPEGSISTLTIQRTEQRDSAMYRCASSLARAQGSPLFFGEGSRLTVL.

On this clone: The sequenced fragment ends 3 residues before the CDR3 boundary, so the rest is inferred from the germline J gene. The chain carries TRBV10-3 and TRBJ2-5; D not certain. The germline CDR1 and CDR2 sequences are ENHRY and SYGVKD. The CDR3 has 13 amino acids. V was pared by 3 bases and J by 0 bases, with 5 bases between. Partial CDR3 DNA: TGTGCCATCAGTGACGCAGACCAAGAGACC. Its protein product is CAISDADQET. The whole CDR3 sequence is CAISDADQETQYF.

A remark on this clone: The observed sequence ends 3 residues before the CDR3 terminus, with the missing tail filled in from the germline J gene. V and J are TRBV28 and TRBJ2-7, with 8 bases matching TRBD1. CDR1 is MDHEN, CDR2 SYDVKM, per germline. V lost 0 bases and J lost 5; bases outside the gene matches: 3. The CDR3 runs 14 residues. This CDR3 reads CASSLWTGEDEQYF. The CDR3 bases that were read are TGTGCCAGCAGTTTATGGACAGGGGAGGACGAG.

As regards this clone: The CDR3 is cut off 3 residues early in the read; its end comes from the germline J gene. This chain uses TRBV6-2 or TRBV6-3 with TRBJ2-7; 9 bases are a match to TRBD1. This CDR3 is 14 amino acids long. J gave up 3 bases and V 8 bases, and 8 bases lay outside the gene matches. Germline loops: CDR1 MNHEY, CDR2 SVGEGT. CDR3 sequence reads: CASVRQTGGYEQYF. Incomplete CDR3 DNA: TGTGCCAGCGTCCGACAGACAGGGGGCTACGAG.

A word on this clone: The observed sequence ends 3 residues before the CDR3 terminus, with the missing tail filled in from the germline J gene. The chain combines TRBV13 with TRBJ2-1, with D possibly TRBD1 on 6 matching bases. The CDR3 is 15 residues long. Germline-derived CDR1 and CDR2 are PRHDT and FYEKMQ (reference sequence). V was cut by 2 bases and J by 8 bases, with 16 bases left in between. The CDR3 sequence: CASSLTRTVGDEQFF. The sequenced part of the CDR3 DNA is TGTGCCAGCAGCTTAACCCGGACAGTCGGCGATGAG.

The part of the CDR3 DNA that was read is TGCAGTGCTAGGTTTCAGGGGACCGTCTCCTACGAG. It codes for CSARFQGTVSYE. The whole CDR3 reads CSARFQGTVSYEQYF. The rearrangement uses TRBV20-1 and TRBJ2-7; perhaps TRBD1 as D (6 bases). The observed sequence ends 3 residues before the CDR3 terminus, with the missing tail filled in from the germline J gene. CDR3 length: 15 residues. V gave up 3 bases and J gave up 0 bases, with 15 bases separating them. CDR1 is DFQATT and CDR2 is SNEGSKA in the germline V gene (reference sequence).

The sequenced CDR3 bases are TGTGCCAGTAGAAAGCTAGGCAGCGGGGGAAAAGAGACC. It specifies CASRKLGSGGKET. The CDR3 in its entirety is CASRKLGSGGKETQYF. This chain uses TRBV19 with TRBJ2-5, with 8 bases matching TRBD2. The read ends 3 residues shy of where the CDR3 ends; the end is completed using the germline J gene. CDR1 and CDR2 (germline): LNHDA, SQIVND (reference sequence). This CDR3 contains 16 residues. With 6 bases clipped from V and 3 bases from J, the junction kept 12 bases outside the gene matches.

Comments on this clone: The read comes to an end 3 residues before the CDR3 does, leaving the germline J gene to fill in the end. J is TRBJ2-7 and V is TRBV6-2 or TRBV6-3, with 8 bases matching TRBD2. The junction had 4 bases not matched to a gene; V was cut back by 5 bases and J by 1 base. CDR1 and CDR2 from the germline V gene are MNHEY and SVGEGT. The CDR3 is 14 amino acids. CDR3 region: CASSASGRSYEQYF. The CDR3 bases that were read are TGTGCCAGCAGTGCCAGCGGGAGATCCTACGAG.

On this clone itself: The read halts 3 residues ahead of the CDR3 end, with the missing end drawn from the germline J gene. The rearrangement links TRBV18 to TRBJ2-2; 9 nucleotides match TRBD1. The CDR3 is made up of 16 amino acids. Germline V lookup: CDR1 KGHSH, CDR2 LQKENI. The V and J ends lost 6 bases and 7 bases, in that order; junction bases with no gene match: 12. Here the CDR3 reads CASSTLRTGADGELFF. CDR3 DNA (partial): TGTGCCAGCTCCACCCTCCGGACAGGGGCGGACGGGGAG.

To note about this clone: Sequencing ends 3 residues short of the CDR3 end; the germline J gene provides the rest. This sequence joins TRBV18 and TRBJ1-1; no definite D call. The CDR3 spans 13 residues. Trimming removed 0 bases at V and 6 bases at J, with 8 bases between. CDR1 is KGHSH and CDR2 is LQKENI in the germline V gene. CDR3 sequence reads: CASSPPSRSEAFF. The part of the CDR3 DNA that was read is TGTGCCAGCTCACCACCTTCAAGGTCTGAA.

Remarks on this clone: The read falls 3 residues short of the CDR3 end, and the missing part is taken from the germline J gene. V gene TRBV12-3 or TRBV12-4 combines with J gene TRBJ2-4; possibly TRBD1 for D (6 bases). The germline V and J ends were trimmed by 11 bases and 0 bases, with 11 bases remaining between them. The CDR3 sequence is 13 residues long. The DNA read from the CDR3 is TGTGCCTCCAGGGGCGCAGCCAAAAACATT. Amino acids: CASRGAAKNI. The whole CDR3 protein reads CASRGAAKNIQYF.

On this clone: The read gets to within 3 residues of the CDR3 end, and the germline J gene fills in the rest. The chain carries TRBV6-2 or TRBV6-3 and TRBJ1-1; no clear D gene. V was clipped by 5 bases and J by 4 bases, with 14 bases between them. CDR1 and CDR2 from the germline V gene are MNHEY and SVGEGT. CDR3 length: 14 amino acids. CDR3 DNA (partial): TGTGCCAGCAGTCCCAGTTACCGGGGCACTGAA. This translates into CASSPSYRGTE. The entire CDR3 protein is CASSPSYRGTEAFF.